This TCR beta chain was identified in a study of control samples from healthy donors and cancer patients. Using immunoSEQ multiplex PCR, the repertoire was profiled, and TCRdb retains in-frame clones only, with some absent. The table shows roughly 170,000 clones, with 80% to 95% occurring only once. The sequencing sample was made of blood. The clonotype comes from a woman aged 40-49 years in good health.

The CDR3 here is CASSRQATHEAFF. The CDR3 coding sequence is TGTGCCAGCAGTCGACAGGCTACACACGAAGCTTTCTTT. The chain combines TRBV6-5 with TRBJ1-1; a weak D match, TRBD1 (6 bases). Germline V lookup: CDR1 MNHEY, CDR2 SVGAGI. The length of the CDR3 is 13 residues. V was trimmed by 5 bases and J by 8 bases, leaving 15 bases between them.